This T cell receptor beta chain was profiled in a study of cytomegalovirus exposure and HLA in healthy donors. Study at large: The approximately 110 validation repertoires, a later analysis reported, used the same platform as the approximately 650 first-cohort repertoires.

This CDR3 region has 13 residues. Trimming left V 0 bases short and J 8 bases short, with 11 bases between. Per germline, CDR1 SGHRS and CDR2 YFSETQ. A word on this clone: Its specificity is unknown.

Clones were read by immunoSEQ multiplex PCR, and TCRdb kept only the in-frame ones, dropping some. The sample consists of about 130,000 clones, about 90% of them appearing once. General study findings and limits: In vitro, a few CMV-associated chains proved specific for CMV antigens. Most TCRs appeared rarely, but some public TCRs recurred in many donors.

These donors were members of the roughly 130-subject validation cohort, a group separate from the approximately 670-subject first cohort. What was sequenced was PBMCs. This chain connects TRBV5-1 to TRBJ1-2; D remains ambiguous. The origin of this receptor is a woman aged 25-40 years in good health and CMV-seropositive. For the CDR3, the DNA is TGCGCCAGCAGCTTGGGTCAGTATGAAGGCTACACCTTC. Translated, it gives CASSLGQYEGYTF.